The clone carrying this T cell receptor beta chain was recorded only once. The antigen is undetermined. The table came from immunoSEQ multiplex PCR; TCRdb's copy has only in-frame clones and leaves some out. The sample yields 150,000 or so clones, roughly nine tenths seen once. Germline lookup yields CDR1 LGHNA and CDR2 YSLEER. The CDR3 totals 17 residues. V gave up 2 bases and J gave up 7 bases; unmatched junction bases: 10. This entry comes from a study of T cell responses to AZD1222 COVID-19 vaccine. Regarding the study as a whole: Spike-specific TCR breadth and depth both grew after two AZD1222 doses. Researchers took repertoire samples only after the peak T cell response had come. In the spike-specific TCR repertoire, nearly half reportedly target unmutated variant regions. Across the whole spike, CD4 TCRs peaked at regions 160-218 and 743-854.

The source material was peripheral blood, sampled on day 0 of AZD1222 vaccination. The rearrangement joins TRBV4-3 to TRBJ2-3, with TRBD2 matching over 12 bases. This sequence was found in an adult in good health. This chain's CDR3 is CASSQRLAGGIKNTQYF. The CDR3 region has the DNA TGCGCCAGCAGCCAACGTCTAGCGGGAGGGATCAAAAATACGCAGTATTTT.